The present T cell receptor (beta chain) was sequenced within a study of CD8 T cells in ankylosing spondylitis. General study results and limits: Disease-linked clones reportedly concentrated significantly in matched ankylosing spondylitis synovial fluid. Earlier work had already found some motif variants in reactive arthritis synovial fluid and blood. Disease-linked clones had a CD8+ phenotype and relatively low frequency in peripheral blood. Blood from ankylosing spondylitis patients appeared to carry a characteristic roughly eight-variant TCR beta motif.

Germline V CDR1 and CDR2: MDHEN, SYDVKM. The CDR3 is 18 amino acids. Trimming took off 6 bases at V and 4 bases at J, with 22 bases between the two ends. TCRdb itself ran the 5' RACE reads through MiXCR, one entry per CDR3 protein. The sample carries under 300,000 distinct CDR3 sequences, about 10% recorded once. This clonotype was detected a few times. Its antigen remains unidentified. The chain is built from TRBV28 and TRBJ1-6; D is possibly TRBD1 (5 bases). The receptor's source is a male donor with ankylosing spondylitis or in good health (not recorded which). Sequenced sample: blood, either unsorted or a sorted T cell fraction (not recorded which). CDR3: CASRVGRLGTVYNSPLHF. CDR3 DNA: TGTGCCAGCAGGGTCGGTCGGCTAGGGACGGTGTATAATTCACCCCTCCACTTT. The full variable domain, its missing parts supplied by reference TRBV28 and TRBJ1-6, is DVKVTQSSRYLVKRTGEKVFLECVQDMDHENMFWYRQDPGLGLRLIYFSYDVKMKEKGDIPEGYSVSREKKERFSLILESASTNQTSMYLCASRVGRLGTVYNSPLHFGNGTRLTVT.